This is a list of T cell receptor beta chains from one sample in a study of T cell responses to AZD1222 COVID-19 vaccine. Generated by immunoSEQ multiplex PCR, the TCRdb table keeps only in-frame clones and is missing some. Of 200,000 or so clones listed, 85% to 95% were seen once; the top ten hold approximately 9.6%. Sequenced material: peripheral blood, taken on day 0 of AZD1222 vaccination. These TCRs come from an adult in good health. The CDR3 runs from the conserved cysteine through the conserved F or W. A D gene is named only where the DNA matches it firmly. Part of the rows lack a size; the others show once, few, many or a class for expanded clones.

clone_size: -
cdr3_length: 16
v_call: TRBV5-6
d_call: -
j_call: TRBJ2-1
cdr3_aa: CASSPGTPTGLDEQFF
cdr3_nt: TGTGCCAGCAGCCCAGGGACACCGACAGGTTTGGATGAGCAGTTCTTC

clone_size: -
cdr3_length: 15
v_call: TRBV6-2/TRBV6-3
d_call: -
j_call: TRBJ2-6
cdr3_aa: CASSHEGSGANVLTF
cdr3_nt: TGTGCCAGCAGCCACGAGGGCTCTGGGGCCAACGTCCTGACTTTC

clone_size: -
cdr3_length: 16
v_call: TRBV19
d_call: TRBD2
j_call: TRBJ2-1
cdr3_aa: CASSPGTSGPLDEQFF
cdr3_nt: TGTGCCAGTAGTCCGGGGACTAGCGGGCCCTTGGATGAGCAGTTCTTC

clone_size: -
cdr3_length: 13
v_call: TRBV12-3/TRBV12-4
d_call: TRBD1
j_call: TRBJ2-5
cdr3_aa: CASSFTGGETQYF
cdr3_nt: TGTGCCAGCAGCTTTACAGGGGGCGAGACCCAGTACTTC

clone_size: -
cdr3_length: 19
v_call: TRBV7-7
d_call: -
j_call: TRBJ1-5
cdr3_aa: CASSLRRAEDSYSNQPQHF
cdr3_nt: TGTGCTAGCAGCTTAAGGCGAGCCGAAGACAGCTATAGCAATCAGCCCCAGCATTTT

clone_size: -
cdr3_length: 12
v_call: TRBV6-1
d_call: -
j_call: TRBJ1-2
cdr3_aa: CASSERGFGYTF
cdr3_nt: TGTGCCAGCAGTGAAAGAGGGTTTGGCTACACCTTC

clone_size: -
cdr3_length: 15
v_call: TRBV7-9
d_call: -
j_call: TRBJ2-7
cdr3_aa: CASSSLGVRGHEQYF
cdr3_nt: TGTGCCAGCAGCTCACTGGGGGTAAGAGGGCACGAGCAGTACTTC

clone_size: -
cdr3_length: 16
v_call: TRBV5-1
d_call: -
j_call: TRBJ2-1
cdr3_aa: CASSLVGLGRNNEQFF
cdr3_nt: TGCGCCAGCAGCTTGGTGGGTCTCGGGCGTAACAATGAGCAGTTCTTC

clone_size: -
cdr3_length: 15
v_call: TRBV28
d_call: -
j_call: TRBJ1-6
cdr3_aa: CASSPGQRYNSPLHF
cdr3_nt: TGTGCCAGCAGTCCAGGACAGAGATATAATTCACCCCTCCACTTT

clone_size: -
cdr3_length: 16
v_call: TRBV28
d_call: TRBD1
j_call: TRBJ1-4
cdr3_aa: CASSLPRLTGAEKLFF
cdr3_nt: TGTGCCAGCAGTTTACCGCGATTGACAGGGGCTGAAAAACTGTTTTTT

clone_size: -
cdr3_length: 13
v_call: TRBV13
d_call: -
j_call: TRBJ1-5
cdr3_aa: CASSWSRDQPQHF
cdr3_nt: TGTGCCAGCAGCTGGAGCAGAGATCAGCCCCAGCATTTT

clone_size: once
cdr3_length: 14
v_call: TRBV7-6
d_call: -
j_call: TRBJ1-4
cdr3_aa: CASSLGVTNEKLFF
cdr3_nt: TGTGCCAGCAGCTTAGGAGTAACTAATGAAAAACTGTTTTTT

clone_size: -
cdr3_length: 15
v_call: TRBV4-2
d_call: -
j_call: TRBJ2-3
cdr3_aa: CASSQNFRATHTQYF
cdr3_nt: TGTGCCAGCAGCCAAAATTTCCGAGCAACCCATACGCAGTATTTT

clone_size: -
cdr3_length: 12
v_call: TRBV14
d_call: -
j_call: TRBJ2-1
cdr3_aa: CASSQTVFLQFF
cdr3_nt: TGTGCCAGCAGTCAGACGGTCTTTCTTCAGTTCTTC

clone_size: -
cdr3_length: 15
v_call: TRBV6-5
d_call: -
j_call: TRBJ1-3
cdr3_aa: CASSYEDRLGNTIYF
cdr3_nt: TGTGCCAGCAGTTACGAGGACAGACTTGGAAACACCATATATTTT

clone_size: -
cdr3_length: 14
v_call: TRBV27
d_call: TRBD2
j_call: TRBJ2-7
cdr3_aa: CASSGAGTSKEQYF
cdr3_nt: TGTGCCAGCAGTGGGGCCGGGACTAGCAAGGAGCAGTACTTC

clone_size: -
cdr3_length: 16
v_call: TRBV19
d_call: TRBD2
j_call: TRBJ2-3
cdr3_aa: CASSMGSGTGTDTQYF
cdr3_nt: TGTGCCAGTAGTATGGGTAGCGGGACGGGCACAGATACGCAGTATTTT

clone_size: -
cdr3_length: 12
v_call: TRBV24-1
d_call: -
j_call: TRBJ1-1
cdr3_aa: CATRGVGSEAFF
cdr3_nt: TGTGCCACCAGGGGGGTGGGCTCTGAAGCTTTCTTT

clone_size: -
cdr3_length: 13
v_call: TRBV7-2
d_call: -
j_call: TRBJ2-7
cdr3_aa: CASSLSSAYEQYF
cdr3_nt: TGTGCCAGCAGCTTGTCTAGCGCCTACGAGCAGTACTTC

clone_size: once
cdr3_length: 13
v_call: TRBV10-3
d_call: -
j_call: TRBJ1-1
cdr3_aa: CAISEVGDTEAFF
cdr3_nt: TGTGCCATCAGTGAGGTAGGGGACACTGAAGCTTTCTTT

clone_size: -
cdr3_length: 15
v_call: TRBV7-9
d_call: -
j_call: TRBJ2-1
cdr3_aa: CASSRTGPPYNEQFF
cdr3_nt: TGTGCCAGCAGCCGTACAGGGCCCCCCTACAATGAGCAGTTCTTC

clone_size: -
cdr3_length: 14
v_call: TRBV11-2
d_call: -
j_call: TRBJ2-7
cdr3_aa: CASSLGTGPYEQYF
cdr3_nt: TGTGCCAGCAGCTTAGGGACGGGACCCTACGAGCAGTACTTC

clone_size: -
cdr3_length: 12
v_call: TRBV12-3/TRBV12-4
d_call: -
j_call: TRBJ1-2
cdr3_aa: CASSPSRVGYTF
cdr3_nt: TGTGCCAGCAGTCCGTCCAGGGTTGGCTACACCTTC

clone_size: -
cdr3_length: 15
v_call: TRBV3-1/TRBV3-2
d_call: -
j_call: TRBJ1-5
cdr3_aa: CASSQDSSGRQPQHF
cdr3_nt: TGTGCCAGCAGCCAAGATTCGTCAGGGCGTCAGCCCCAGCATTTT

clone_size: -
cdr3_length: 14
v_call: TRBV6-5
d_call: -
j_call: TRBJ1-1
cdr3_aa: CASKLGTRETEAFF
cdr3_nt: TGTGCCAGCAAACTCGGGACGCGTGAGACTGAAGCTTTCTTT

clone_size: -
cdr3_length: 21
v_call: TRBV15
d_call: TRBD2
j_call: TRBJ2-1
cdr3_aa: CATSRDGGRAPMRSSYNEQFF
cdr3_nt: TGTGCCACCAGCAGAGATGGTGGGAGGGCCCCTATGAGATCGTCCTACAATGAGCAGTTCTTC

clone_size: -
cdr3_length: 18
v_call: TRBV4-1
d_call: TRBD1
j_call: TRBJ1-1
cdr3_aa: CASSQEPGQAFMNTEAFF
cdr3_nt: TGCGCCAGCAGCCAAGAACCGGGACAGGCGTTCATGAACACTGAAGCTTTCTTT

clone_size: -
cdr3_length: 13
v_call: TRBV5-3
d_call: -
j_call: TRBJ1-1
cdr3_aa: CARSLPNSEEAFF
cdr3_nt: TGTGCCAGAAGCTTGCCCAATTCGGAGGAAGCTTTCTTT

clone_size: -
cdr3_length: 15
v_call: TRBV5-4
d_call: -
j_call: TRBJ2-5
cdr3_aa: CASSSGTGDQETQYF
cdr3_nt: TGTGCCAGCAGTTCCGGGACGGGGGATCAAGAGACCCAGTACTTC

clone_size: -
cdr3_length: 13
v_call: TRBV19
d_call: TRBD2
j_call: TRBJ2-1
cdr3_aa: CASSMSSGIEQFF
cdr3_nt: TGTGCCAGTAGTATGTCTAGCGGGATTGAGCAGTTCTTC

clone_size: -
cdr3_length: 15
v_call: TRBV4-1
d_call: TRBD1
j_call: TRBJ2-7
cdr3_aa: CASSQGQGGTYEQYF
cdr3_nt: TGCGCCAGCAGCCAAGGACAGGGGGGAACCTACGAGCAGTACTTC

clone_size: -
cdr3_length: 12
v_call: TRBV6-6
d_call: TRBD2
j_call: TRBJ2-1
cdr3_aa: CASREELNEQFF
cdr3_nt: TGTGCCAGCCGGGAGGAGCTCAATGAGCAGTTCTTC

clone_size: -
cdr3_length: 13
v_call: TRBV19
d_call: TRBD1
j_call: TRBJ1-1
cdr3_aa: CAAQGGRHTEAFF
cdr3_nt: TGTGCCGCCCAGGGGGGGCGGCACACTGAAGCTTTCTTT

clone_size: -
cdr3_length: 15
v_call: TRBV5-8
d_call: -
j_call: TRBJ2-7
cdr3_aa: CASSHIPGLSYEQYF
cdr3_nt: TGTGCCAGCAGCCATATTCCGGGCCTTTCCTACGAGCAGTACTTC

clone_size: once
cdr3_length: 14
v_call: TRBV3-1/TRBV3-2
d_call: -
j_call: TRBJ1-2
cdr3_aa: CASSQDRILGGYTF
cdr3_nt: TGTGCCAGCAGCCAAGATCGCATCCTGGGTGGCTACACCTTC

clone_size: -
cdr3_length: 13
v_call: TRBV28
d_call: -
j_call: TRBJ1-2
cdr3_aa: CASSRTANYGYTF
cdr3_nt: TGTGCCAGCAGTCGGACAGCCAACTATGGCTACACCTTC

clone_size: once
cdr3_length: 13
v_call: TRBV24-1
d_call: -
j_call: TRBJ2-2
cdr3_aa: CATSDTYTGELFF
cdr3_nt: TGTGCCACCAGTGACACATACACCGGGGAGCTGTTTTTT

clone_size: -
cdr3_length: 11
v_call: TRBV29-1
d_call: -
j_call: TRBJ1-1
cdr3_aa: CSVAYRVGAFF
cdr3_nt: TGCAGCGTTGCCTACAGGGTTGGAGCTTTCTTT

clone_size: -
cdr3_length: 15
v_call: TRBV11-2
d_call: -
j_call: TRBJ2-2
cdr3_aa: CASRRLSSNTGELFF
cdr3_nt: TGTGCCAGCAGACGCCTCTCCAGCAACACCGGGGAGCTGTTTTTT

clone_size: -
cdr3_length: 16
v_call: TRBV10-3
d_call: -
j_call: TRBJ1-2
cdr3_aa: CAISESELGWNGGYTF
cdr3_nt: TGTGCCATCAGTGAGTCAGAATTAGGCTGGAATGGTGGCTACACCTTC

clone_size: -
cdr3_length: 19
v_call: TRBV9
d_call: -
j_call: TRBJ2-2
cdr3_aa: CASSVSSYTRGARTGELFF
cdr3_nt: TGTGCCAGCAGCGTTTCGTCCTATACCCGGGGGGCTCGGACCGGGGAGCTGTTTTTT

clone_size: -
cdr3_length: 15
v_call: TRBV10-3
d_call: -
j_call: TRBJ2-7
cdr3_aa: CAISSTVRDRYEQYF
cdr3_nt: TGTGCCATCAGCTCAACAGTCCGGGACCGATACGAGCAGTACTTC

clone_size: -
cdr3_length: 12
v_call: TRBV28
d_call: -
j_call: TRBJ2-7
cdr3_aa: CASSSGRGREYF
cdr3_nt: TGTGCCAGCAGTTCGGGACGCGGTCGGGAGTACTTC

clone_size: -
cdr3_length: 15
v_call: TRBV7-9
d_call: -
j_call: TRBJ2-7
cdr3_aa: CASSLGALGSYEQYF
cdr3_nt: TGTGCCAGCAGCTTGGGGGCGTTGGGCTCCTACGAGCAGTACTTC

clone_size: -
cdr3_length: 15
v_call: TRBV30
d_call: TRBD2
j_call: TRBJ2-1
cdr3_aa: CAWDNSGRRSNEQFF
cdr3_nt: TGTGCCTGGGACAATAGCGGGAGAAGGAGCAATGAGCAGTTCTTC

clone_size: -
cdr3_length: 15
v_call: TRBV4-2
d_call: TRBD1
j_call: TRBJ2-3
cdr3_aa: CASSQDAGGGDTQYF
cdr3_nt: TGTGCCAGCAGCCAAGACGCAGGGGGCGGAGATACGCAGTATTTT

clone_size: -
cdr3_length: 13
v_call: TRBV24-1
d_call: TRBD1
j_call: TRBJ2-3
cdr3_aa: CATGDRGGDTQYF
cdr3_nt: TGTGCCACCGGTGACAGGGGGGGAGATACGCAGTATTTT

clone_size: -
cdr3_length: 15
v_call: TRBV6-1
d_call: -
j_call: TRBJ1-6
cdr3_aa: CASSEALTFNSPLHF
cdr3_nt: TGTGCCAGCAGTGAAGCTTTGACGTTCAATTCACCCCTCCACTTT

clone_size: few
cdr3_length: 13
v_call: TRBV6-5
d_call: -
j_call: TRBJ2-7
cdr3_aa: CASAQLARYEQYF
cdr3_nt: TGTGCCAGCGCTCAGCTAGCTCGCTACGAGCAGTACTTC

clone_size: once
cdr3_length: 16
v_call: TRBV2
d_call: -
j_call: TRBJ2-3
cdr3_aa: CASRRGSGRITDTQYF
cdr3_nt: TGTGCCAGCAGACGGGGGTCAGGGCGGATCACAGATACGCAGTATTTT

clone_size: few
cdr3_length: 13
v_call: TRBV3-1/TRBV3-2
d_call: -
j_call: TRBJ1-3
cdr3_aa: CASSQPSGNTIYF
cdr3_nt: TGTGCCAGCAGCCAACCCTCTGGAAACACCATATATTTT

clone_size: -
cdr3_length: 14
v_call: TRBV6-5
d_call: -
j_call: TRBJ1-1
cdr3_aa: CASSYGQHDTEAFF
cdr3_nt: TGTGCCAGCAGTTACGGACAGCACGACACTGAAGCTTTCTTT

clone_size: -
cdr3_length: 14
v_call: TRBV5-1
d_call: TRBD1
j_call: TRBJ1-2
cdr3_aa: CASSSTGGNYGYTF
cdr3_nt: TGCGCCAGCAGCTCCACAGGGGGCAACTATGGCTACACCTTC

clone_size: -
cdr3_length: 12
v_call: TRBV12-3/TRBV12-4
d_call: -
j_call: TRBJ1-1
cdr3_aa: CASSGDGTEAFF
cdr3_nt: TGTGCCAGCAGCGGGGACGGCACTGAAGCTTTCTTT

clone_size: -
cdr3_length: 16
v_call: TRBV27
d_call: -
j_call: TRBJ1-6
cdr3_aa: CASSLQGNTYNSPLHF
cdr3_nt: TGTGCCAGCAGTTTACAGGGAAACACCTATAATTCACCCCTCCACTTT